Each of the 31 T cell receptor beta chains below was sequenced from the same sample in a study of T-cell reconstitution after alpha-beta-depleted transplantation in children. TCRbeta library construction was performed incorporating unique molecular identifiers. Each CDR3 protein gets one entry after TCRdb re-called the PCR reads with MiXCR. The sample yields fewer than 400,000 distinct CDR3 sequences, approximately 20% seen once. Source: PBMCs from the stem cell graft donor, taken from the stem cell graft. The receptors were sampled from a human donor who donated a stem cell graft to a child with acute myeloid leukemia.

This clonotype was seen more than once but under ten times. The V and J genes are TRBV20-1 and TRBJ2-1, with TRBD1 matching over 7 bases. The CDR3 is made up of 14 amino acids. After removal of 7 bases from V and 8 bases from J, the junction contained 14 bases not matched to a gene. From germline, CDR1 is DFQATT and CDR2 SNEGSKA (reference sequence). The CDR3 nucleotides are TGCAGTGGCCTGGGTCCTTTCCAGGGGGATGAGCAGTTCTTC. Translation gives CSGLGPFQGDEQFF.

J is TRBJ2-5 and V is TRBV12-3 or TRBV12-4; 8 bases align to TRBD1. This CDR3 is built from 15 residues. V gave up 1 base and J gave up 7 bases; unmatched junction bases: 8. CDR3 loop: CASSLEQGGFRTQYF. In DNA form, the CDR3 reads TGTGCCAGCAGTTTAGAACAGGGGGGATTTAGGACCCAGTACTTC.

This clonotype was counted a single time. CDR3 DNA: TGTGCCAGCAGTTCCCGGACTAGCGGGAGGGCAAGGCGCCACGAGCAGTACTTC. Translated, it gives CASSSRTSGRARRHEQYF. V is TRBV28 and J is TRBJ2-7; TRBD2 matches 15 bases. V lost 4 bases to trimming and J lost 5 bases; unmatched junction nucleotides: 12. The CDR3 runs to 18 residues. CDR1 is MDHEN, CDR2 SYDVKM, per germline. Full variable domain (rest looked up from reference TRBV28 and TRBJ2-7): DVKVTQSSRYLVKRTGEKVFLECVQDMDHENMFWYRQDPGLGLRLIYFSYDVKMKEKGDIPEGYSVSREKKERFSLILESASTNQTSMYLCASSSRTSGRARRHEQYFGPGTRLTVT.

This chain links TRBV7-2 with TRBJ2-1, with TRBD2 as a possible D gene (6 bases). The germline V gene encodes CDR1 SGHTA and CDR2 FQGNSA. This CDR3 spans 14 amino acids. V was clipped by 11 bases and J by 1 base, with 15 bases between them. The CDR3 DNA is TGTGCCGTAGACCGGGAGTGGTCCTACAATGAGCAGTTCTTC. Its translation is CAVDREWSYNEQFF.

The rearrangement uses TRBV7-6 and TRBJ2-1; D remains unclear. Per germline, CDR1 SGHVS and CDR2 FNYEAQ. The CDR3 extends over 15 amino acids. Trimming left V 2 bases short and J 14 bases short, with 22 bases between. CDR3 DNA: TGTGCCAGCAGCTTAAATGTAGCTAGGTCCTTCGCCAAGTTCTTC. This gives the protein CASSLNVARSFAKFF.

This clonotype appeared many times. The chain joins TRBV15 to TRBJ2-1; 7 nucleotides match TRBD2. Germline CDR1 is LNHNV and CDR2 is YYDKDF (reference sequence). V dropped 0 bases and J dropped 7; count of bases not matched to a gene: 12. The length of the CDR3 is 17 residues. The CDR3 DNA reads TGTGCCACCAGCAGAGAAGGTAGGCGGGAGTTCGTAAATGAGCAGTTCTTC. Amino acids: CATSREGRREFVNEQFF. The entire variable domain, with the rest obtained from reference TRBV15 and TRBJ2-1, is as follows: DAMVIQNPRYQVTQFGKPVTLSCSQTLNHNVMYWYQQKSSQAPKLLFHYYDKDFNNEADTPDNFQSRRPNTSFCFLDIRSPGLGDTAMYLCATSREGRREFVNEQFFGPGTRLTVL.

The gene calls are TRBV3-1 and TRBJ2-7; tentatively, D is TRBD2 (6 bases). The CDR3 spans 17 residues. The germline V gene has CDR1 LGHDT and CDR2 YNNKEL (reference sequence). With 1 base removed from V and 3 bases from J, the gap between germline ends came to 19 bases. The CDR3 here is CASSQAPGGIPGYEQYF. The CDR3 nucleotides read TGTGCCAGCAGCCAAGCGCCGGGCGGGATACCCGGCTACGAGCAGTACTTC.

The rearrangement joins TRBV27 to TRBJ2-7; 9 bases fit TRBD2. The V and J ends lost 6 bases and 3 bases, in that order; junction bases with no gene match: 3. Germline V gives CDR1 MNHEY, CDR2 SMNVEV (reference sequence). The CDR3 covers 13 residues. For the CDR3, the DNA is TGTGCCAGCAGCGGGACTAGCAACTACGAGCAGTACTTC. This translates into CASSGTSNYEQYF.

The chain has TRBV12-3 or TRBV12-4 and TRBJ2-1; no clear D. The length of the CDR3 is 14 residues. V lost 6 bases to trimming and J lost 7 bases, with 16 bases between them. CDR3 amino acids: CASSPNYQENEQFF. CDR3 in DNA: TGTGCCAGCAGCCCTAACTATCAGGAAAATGAGCAGTTCTTC.

This clonotype has only a few counts. V is TRBV28 and J is TRBJ2-2; 7 positions match TRBD1. CDR1 is MDHEN, CDR2 SYDVKM, per germline. This CDR3 comprises 14 residues. V was pared by 3 bases and J by 5 bases, with 3 bases of the junction left unmatched. CDR3 nucleotide sequence: TGTGCCAGCAGTTTTCTACAGGGGACCGGGGAGCTGTTTTTT. Its translation is CASSFLQGTGELFF. The entire variable domain, with the rest obtained from reference TRBV28 and TRBJ2-2, is as follows: DVKVTQSSRYLVKRTGEKVFLECVQDMDHENMFWYRQDPGLGLRLIYFSYDVKMKEKGDIPEGYSVSREKKERFSLILESASTNQTSMYLCASSFLQGTGELFFGEGSRLTVL.

V usage is TRBV12-3 or TRBV12-4 and J usage is TRBJ2-7; 7 bases fit TRBD1. V trimming: 7 bases; J trimming: 7 bases; junction bases outside the gene matches: 13. This CDR3 contains 14 residues. CDR3 nucleotides: TGTGCCAGCACCCCAAAGGGGGCCTATTCGGAGCAGTACTTC. Protein sequence: CASTPKGAYSEQYF.

The chain couples TRBV10-3 to TRBJ2-2; no clear D gene. V lost 6 bases and J lost 2, with 4 bases in between. Germline lookup yields CDR1 ENHRY and CDR2 SYGVKD. The CDR3 has 12 amino acids. CDR3 coding DNA: TGTGCCATCAGCCAAAACACCGGGGAGCTGTTTTTT. Protein product: CAISQNTGELFF.

The chain employs TRBV5-1 and TRBJ1-2, with D unresolved. The germline gives CDR1 SGHRS, CDR2 YFSETQ. CDR3 length: 12 amino acids. V was clipped by 1 base and J by 8 bases, with 9 bases between them. The CDR3 is CASSLSSEGYTF. The CDR3 DNA reads TGCGCCAGCAGCTTGTCTTCTGAAGGCTACACCTTC.

The chain links TRBV15 to TRBJ2-7, with D hard to call. V lost 0 bases and J lost 0, with 9 bases in between. Germline V CDR1 and CDR2: LNHNV, YYDKDF (reference sequence). This CDR3 is 15 amino acids long. The DNA of the CDR3 is TGTGCCACCAGCAGAGACGGCGGAGCCTCCTACGAGCAGTACTTC. Its protein product is CATSRDGGASYEQYF.

The CDR3 bases are TGCGCCAGCAGCTCCACGACTAGCGGGAGTCCCCATCCGGATACGCAGTATTTT. Translation gives CASSSTTSGSPHPDTQYF. The chain links TRBV5-1 to TRBJ2-3; 12 bases match TRBD2. CDR3 size: 18 residues. The J segment lost 6 bases and the V segment lost 3 bases, leaving 14 bases of the junction unmatched. Germline loops: CDR1 SGHRS, CDR2 YFSETQ. The complete variable domain, with remaining parts taken from reference TRBV5-1 and TRBJ2-3, reads KAGVTQTPRYLIKTRGQQVTLSCSPISGHRSVSWYQQTPGQGLQFLFEYFSETQRNKGNFPGRFSGRQFSNSRSEMNVSTLELGDSALYLCASSSTTSGSPHPDTQYFGPGTRLTVL.

The table lists this clonotype with a few counts. J is TRBJ2-3 and V is TRBV7-9; 12 positions agree with TRBD2. The junction had 8 bases not matched to a gene; V was cut back by 7 bases and J by 0 bases. The CDR3 has 17 residues. Germline CDR1 reads SEHNR; CDR2 reads FQNEAQ (reference sequence). The CDR3 sequence is CASTKALAGGSTDTQYF. Written as DNA, the CDR3 is TGTGCCAGCACCAAAGCACTAGCGGGAGGTAGCACAGATACGCAGTATTTT.

This clonotype appeared a few times. The V call is TRBV7-2, the J call TRBJ2-7; 10 bases agree with TRBD2. Germline assignment: CDR1 SGHTA and CDR2 FQGNSA. The J segment lost 5 bases and the V segment lost 1 base, leaving 5 bases of the junction unmatched. The CDR3 spans 15 residues. As DNA, the CDR3 is TGTGCCAGCAGCTTAGGCCTAGCGGGAGCCCACGAGCAGTACTTC. It is translated as CASSLGLAGAHEQYF. Full variable domain (remainder filled in from reference TRBV7-2 and TRBJ2-7): GAGVSQSPSNKVTEKGKDVELRCDPISGHTALYWYRQSLGQGLEFLIYFQGNSAPDKSGLPSDRFSAERTGGSVSTLTIQRTQQEDSAVYLCASSLGLAGAHEQYFGPGTRLTVT.

This clonotype has ten or more counts. The chain employs TRBV20-1 and TRBJ2-7; D not resolved. With 3 bases removed from V and 3 bases from J, the gap between germline ends came to 9 bases. The CDR3 consists of 12 residues. Germline lookup yields CDR1 DFQATT and CDR2 SNEGSKA (reference sequence). Written as DNA, the CDR3 is TGCAGTGCTAGGGTTAGGGACTACGAGCAGTACTTC. Protein: CSARVRDYEQYF.

This clonotype has more than one count but fewer than ten. The chain links TRBV16 to TRBJ1-1, with D unresolved. Trimming removed 2 bases from V and 1 base from J, with 11 bases in between. This CDR3 has 15 residues. Germline V gene sequence: CDR1 KGHSY, CDR2 FQNENV. The CDR3 DNA sequence: TGTGCCAGCAGCCAACAAGCGGGGAGGAACACTGAAGCTTTCTTT. This gives the protein CASSQQAGRNTEAFF.

This chain joins TRBV7-2 and TRBJ2-3; TRBD2 matches at 10 bases. V was pared by 2 bases and J by 2 bases, with 7 bases of the junction left unmatched. Germline-derived CDR1 and CDR2 are SGHTA and FQGNSA. The CDR3 is 17 amino acids. CDR3 DNA: TGTGCCAGCAGCTTATCCTCAGCGGGAGGGTCCACAGATACGCAGTATTTT. It is translated as CASSLSSAGGSTDTQYF.

This clonotype was found a few times. V usage is TRBV10-3 and J usage is TRBJ1-1; 11 bases map to TRBD1. J gave up 3 bases and V 6 bases, and 9 bases lay outside the gene matches. The CDR3 sequence is 16 residues long. Looked up from germline, CDR1 is ENHRY and CDR2 is SYGVKD. The CDR3 nucleotides are TGTGCCATCAGCACCGGGACAGGGGGTCGAGACACTGAAGCTTTCTTT. It codes for CAISTGTGGRDTEAFF.

The V call is TRBV7-2, the J call TRBJ1-2; TRBD1 aligns across 8 bases. The CDR3 is 15 residues long. Germline V CDR1 and CDR2: SGHTA, FQGNSA. J lost 5 bases, V lost 2 bases, and 7 bases had no gene match. CDR3 coding DNA: TGTGCCAGCAGCTTACCCCCAGGGGGCGTGTATGGCTACACCTTC. Amino acid sequence: CASSLPPGGVYGYTF.

The V call is TRBV12-3 or TRBV12-4, the J call TRBJ2-7; 9 bases agree with TRBD1. The V segment lost 2 bases and the J segment 4 bases; nucleotides outside the gene matches: 12. This CDR3 region has 17 residues. CDR3 coding DNA: TGTGCCAGCAGTTTAATACAGGGGGCTACACCTCCATACGAGCAGTACTTC. Its translation is CASSLIQGATPPYEQYF.

Concerning this clonotype: At one end the junction does not follow the germline gene, possibly because of a read error. The CDR3 loop reads CCAREAGERRSYEQYF. In nucleotides, the CDR3 is TGCTGTGCTAGAGAAGCGGGAGAGAGGCGCTCCTACGAGCAGTACTTC. The J gene is TRBJ2-7, the V gene TRBV20-1; the match to TRBD2 covers 8 bases. This CDR3 has 16 amino acids. The V gene's germline CDR1 is DFQATT and CDR2 SNEGSKA (reference sequence).

The chain employs TRBV4-1 and TRBJ2-7; TRBD2 might be the D (5 bases). The CDR3 has 16 amino acids. Between the trimmed V and J ends, which lost 0 bases and 3 bases, there was a span of 15 bases. Germline-derived CDR1 and CDR2 are MGHRA and YSYEKL. CDR3 amino acids: CASSQDIRGSIYEQYF. Here the CDR3 DNA reads TGCGCCAGCAGCCAAGATATCAGAGGGAGCATCTACGAGCAGTACTTC.

This clonotype was seen a handful of times. The chain links TRBV12-3 or TRBV12-4 to TRBJ2-7; D remains unclear. The ends were cut back, 5 bases at V and 0 bases at J, with 11 bases in the middle. CDR3 length: 14 residues. The CDR3 loop reads CASSPGPNSYEQYF. DNA for the CDR3: TGTGCCAGCAGTCCCGGGCCTAACTCCTACGAGCAGTACTTC.

The chain recombines TRBV20-1 with TRBJ2-2, with TRBD2 matching 10 bases. CDR1 is DFQATT and CDR2 is SNEGSKA in the germline V gene (reference sequence). This CDR3 is 16 amino acids long. J lost 2 bases, V lost 5 bases, and 8 bases had no gene match. In nucleotides, the CDR3 is TGCAGTGCTGAATCAATAGCGGGAGGAAACACCGGGGAGCTGTTTTTT. Protein: CSAESIAGGNTGELFF.

The rearrangement uses TRBV20-1 and TRBJ2-3; D uncertain. CDR3 size: 15 residues. Germline V gene data show CDR1 as DFQATT and CDR2 as SNEGSKA (reference sequence). The V gene lost 5 bases and the J gene lost 6 bases, with 21 bases spanning the gap. The CDR3 DNA is TGCAGTGCTTCCCCGGCGGACCACCCAACGGATACGCAGTATTTT. Translating it yields CSASPADHPTDTQYF.

This chain joins TRBV12-3 or TRBV12-4 and TRBJ2-7, with 7 bases fitting TRBD1. The CDR3 covers 15 residues. J was trimmed by 1 base and V by 3 bases; bases with no gene match: 6. The CDR3 sequence is CASSFRQGLSYEQYF. CDR3 nucleotides: TGTGCCAGCAGTTTTAGACAGGGTCTATCCTACGAGCAGTACTTC.

CDR3 sequence: CASLSGSGYEQYF. CDR3 nucleotides: TGTGCCAGTCTAAGCGGGAGTGGTTACGAGCAGTACTTC. This rearrangement joins TRBV2 to TRBJ2-7; 8 nucleotides line up with TRBD2. The CDR3 consists of 13 residues. The J segment lost 4 bases and the V segment lost 9 bases, leaving 8 bases of the junction unmatched. CDR1 and CDR2 from the germline V gene are SNHLY and FYNNEI.

The rearrangement uses TRBV27 and TRBJ2-7; the match to TRBD1 covers 7 bases. Trimming took 6 bases from V and 3 from J; bases not matched to a gene: 11. This CDR3 is built from 15 residues. The germline gives CDR1 MNHEY, CDR2 SMNVEV (reference sequence). CDR3 sequence: CASSRPGQVLYEQYF. CDR3 in DNA: TGTGCCAGCAGCCGTCCAGGACAGGTTCTCTACGAGCAGTACTTC.